This TCR beta chain was documented in a study of T cell changes during pregnancy in multiple sclerosis. The length of the CDR3 is 13 residues. V was trimmed by 1 base and J by 4 bases, leaving 7 bases between them. CDR1 is MGHRA, CDR2 YSYEKL, per germline. Profiled with immunoSEQ multiplex PCR; TCRdb holds only in-frame clones, not every one. The sample comprises roughly 51,000 clones, 90% to 95% of which are singletons, and 4.5% to 5.5% rests with the top ten. This TCR came from a female donor with multiple sclerosis, enrolled in a pregnancy study. This chain joins TRBV4-1 and TRBJ2-5; unclear D gene. The sequences come from CD8+ T cells from peripheral blood mononuclear cells, collected before pregnancy. The CDR3 sequence is CASSQASGETQYF. For the CDR3, the DNA is TGCGCCAGCAGCCAAGCGTCGGGAGAGACCCAGTACTTC.